In its sample, the clone carrying this T cell receptor beta chain was seen once. As yet, its antigen is unknown. The data derive from a study of regulatory T cells in long-lasting Graves disease. Study-wide context: Antithyroid drugs had been taken under 3 months by newly diagnosed Graves' patients. Overall study results and limits: Persistent disease favored TRBV28, TRBJ1-2 and TRBJ2-5.

Libraries of TCR beta came from iRepertoire HTBI primers plus Arm-PCR of CDR3 regions. TCRdb redid the calling of the multiplex PCR reads with MiXCR, one entry per CDR3 protein. The table lists 500,000 or so distinct CDR3 sequences, approximately 16% of them singletons, with approximately 25% in the top ten. Sample time point: newly diagnosed GD, antithyroid drugs for less than 3 months. The TCR library used RNA extracted from PBMCs. This CDR3 has 13 residues. V shed 5 bases, J shed 5 bases, and the junction held 3 bases outside the gene matches. CDR1 GTSNPN and CDR2 SVGIG come from the germline V gene (reference sequence). This sample also belongs to another study, concerning T cells in Graves' hyperthyroidism and ophthalmopathy.

This specimen was peripheral blood mononuclear cells (PBMCs), taken at new diagnosis, from a patient treated with antithyroid drugs. The receptor's source is a woman aged 40-60 years with Graves disease. The V and J genes are TRBV30 and TRBJ2-3; 11 bases fit TRBD2. This chain's CDR3 is CAWAGTSGDTQYF. The DNA of the CDR3 is TGTGCCTGGGCCGGGACTAGCGGAGATACGCAGTATTTT.